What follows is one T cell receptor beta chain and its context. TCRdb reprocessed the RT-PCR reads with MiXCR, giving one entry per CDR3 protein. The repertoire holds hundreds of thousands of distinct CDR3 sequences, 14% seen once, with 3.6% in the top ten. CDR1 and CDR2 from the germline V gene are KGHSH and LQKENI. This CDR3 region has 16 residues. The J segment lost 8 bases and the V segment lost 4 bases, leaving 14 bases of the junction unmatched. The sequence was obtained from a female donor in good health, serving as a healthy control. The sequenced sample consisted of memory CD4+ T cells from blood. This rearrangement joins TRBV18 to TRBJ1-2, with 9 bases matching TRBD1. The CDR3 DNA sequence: TGTGCCAGCTCACTAAGTATACAGGGGGCCGAGAGAGGCTACACCTTC. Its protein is CASSLSIQGAERGYTF.